The 2 T cell receptor beta chains reported below all come from one sample, sequenced in a study of CD8+ T cells in alopecia areata. Treatment meaning: oral pan-JAK inhibitor, 5-10 mg twice daily. Reverse transcribed after extraction, RNA yielded cDNA as the sequencing template. Libraries were prepared by immunoSEQ multiplex PCR; TCRdb keeps only in-frame clonotypes and omits some of them. This table has 90,000 to 150,000 clones, around 56% appearing once. This sample comprised CD4+ T cells sorted from blood, obtained at week 4, from a patient treated with tofacitinib. The receptors were sampled from a human donor with alopecia areata.

This chain connects TRBV2 to TRBJ2-5; 7 nucleotides agree with TRBD2. CDR1 and CDR2 from the germline V gene are SNHLY and FYNNEI. The CDR3 totals 13 residues. V shed 4 bases, J shed 5 bases, and the junction held 4 bases outside the gene matches. CDR3 protein: CASSGLAGETQYF. CDR3 in DNA: TGTGCCAGCAGTGGACTAGCTGGCGAGACCCAGTACTTC.

A few counts support this clone. The gene calls are TRBV10-3 and TRBJ1-2; D is unresolved. This CDR3 region has 14 residues. Germline values: CDR1 ENHRY, CDR2 SYGVKD. V shed 0 bases and J shed 8 bases, with 13 bases lying between them. The CDR3 nucleotides are TGTGCCATCAGTGAGTCTGGTGGCCGGTCCGGCTACACCTTC. Its translation: CAISESGGRSGYTF.